This T cell receptor (beta chain) was profiled in a study of OX40 agonist ivuxolimab in advanced cancers. Background for the entire study: Ivuxolimab, which targeted the costimulatory receptor OX40 (CD134), was an agonistic, fully human IgG2 monoclonal antibody. Partial responses occurred in three dose-escalation patients, of whom one had hepatocellular carcinoma and two had cutaneous melanoma. Intravenous ivuxolimab was administered to patients every 2 weeks at six dose levels: 0.01, 0.1, 0.3, 1.5, 3 and 10 mg/kg. The paper reports the monotherapy dose-escalation portion (N of about 50 patients) of the phase I ivuxolimab trial. Patients were allowed to have had prior anti-PD-1, anti-PD-L1 or anti-CTLA-4 therapy, and approximately 40% of the dose-escalation patients had previously received checkpoint inhibitors. The purpose of peripheral TCRbeta sequencing was to test whether ivuxolimab changed TCR sequence diversity and led to clonal T-cell expansion. In the dose-escalation cohort, around 80% of patients were male, and the mean age was around 65 years with a range of roughly 20 to 85. Among the 50 to 55 dose-escalation patients, around 20 had hepatocellular carcinoma, approximately 15 melanoma, 9 renal cell carcinoma and 9 head and neck cancer. Study-wide findings and limitations: Low levels of normalized T-cell clonal expansion were also seen in some patients who did not respond. The antigen specificity of the peripheral T cells that underwent clonal expansion was not determined. After ivuxolimab, expanded clones were on average more numerous among CD8+ T cells than among CD4+ T cells. In the 0.1-3.0 mg/kg groups, partial responders had among the lowest normalized peripheral clonal expansion, particularly in CD8+ T cells. Clonal expansion of both CD4+ and CD8+ blood T cells was observed from baseline to week 6 at doses 0.1 to 3.0 mg/kg.

Patients with autoimmune disease history or receiving systemic immunosuppression were excluded from the trial. In every dose cohort, peripheral blood was drawn for TCR sequencing at baseline, cycle 4 day 1, and cycle 7 day 1. Samples came from an open-label, multicenter, first-in-human phase I dose-escalation trial of ivuxolimab. The trial enrolled adults with locally advanced or metastatic head and neck squamous cell, hepatocellular, melanoma or renal cell carcinoma. Before TCR sequencing, CD4+ T cells and CD8+ T cells from peripheral blood were sorted into separate populations. The V and J ends are trimmed by 1 base and 7 bases, leaving 18 bases between them. The germline V gene (reference sequence) gives CDR1 as SGHNT and CDR2 as YYREEE. Its CDR3 holds 16 amino acids, cysteine through phenylalanine. Left in the record is the CDR3 DNA by itself, 48 bases read in frame from the first base. Concerning this clone: The target of this receptor is not known. Base qualities are not provided; no much larger clone lies one nucleotide away.

Genomic DNA was extracted from sorted cells for sequencing of the TCRbeta CDR3 region. The immunoSEQ Assay was used for sequencing of TCRbeta CDR3 regions. TCRdb holds this immuneACCESS table with in-frame rearrangements only. Some clones are missing; in checked studies, unresolved V genes explain under half, and the rest has no known cause. Across this sample there are roughly 92,000 clones, with around 90% seen only once. The ten most abundant clones make up around 0.15% of the sample. In this chain, TRBV5-4 is recombined with TRBJ1-5, and possibly TRBD1, on 5 matching bases. The origin of this receptor is an adult with an advanced solid tumor such as melanoma, head and neck, liver or kidney cancer. Sequenced material: CD4+ or CD8+ T cells sorted from blood, taken in a trial of the OX40 agonist ivuxolimab. The base sequence is TGTGCCAGCAGCTTGTGGGACTCTCGTAGGTGGCAGCCCCAGCATTTT. The translation is CASSLWDSRRWQPQHF. Joined to the reference TRBV5-4 and TRBJ1-5 proteins, this CDR3 gives the full variable domain: ETGVTQSPTHLIKTRGQQVTLRCSSQSGHNTVSWYQQALGQGPQFIFQYYREEENGRGNFPPRFSGLQFPNYSSELNVNALELDDSALYLCASSLWDSRRWQPQHFGDGTRLSIL.